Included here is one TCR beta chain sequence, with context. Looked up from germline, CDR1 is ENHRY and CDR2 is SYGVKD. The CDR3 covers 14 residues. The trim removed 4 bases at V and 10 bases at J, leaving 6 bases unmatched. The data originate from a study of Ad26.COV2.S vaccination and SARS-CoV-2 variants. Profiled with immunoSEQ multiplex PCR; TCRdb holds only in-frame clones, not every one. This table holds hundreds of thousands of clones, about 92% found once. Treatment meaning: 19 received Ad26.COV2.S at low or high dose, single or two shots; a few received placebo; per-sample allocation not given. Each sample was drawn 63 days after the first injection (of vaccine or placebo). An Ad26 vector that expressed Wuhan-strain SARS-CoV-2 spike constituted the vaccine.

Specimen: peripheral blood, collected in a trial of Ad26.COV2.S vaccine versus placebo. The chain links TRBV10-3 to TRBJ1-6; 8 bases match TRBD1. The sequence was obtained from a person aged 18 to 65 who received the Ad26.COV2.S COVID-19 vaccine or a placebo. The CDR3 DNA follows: TGTGCCATCAGTGCAGACAGGGGTAACTCACCCCTCCACTTT. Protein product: CAISADRGNSPLHF.